The 14 T cell receptor beta chains reported below all come from one sample, sequenced in a study of T-cell reconstitution after alpha-beta-depleted transplantation in children. A library of TCRbeta sequences, prepared with unique molecular identifiers, was generated. Each CDR3 protein is one row after TCRdb ran MiXCR on the PCR reads. The sample yields hundreds of thousands of distinct CDR3 sequences, roughly 11% seen once. Material: peripheral blood, obtained 180 days after TCRalphabeta/CD19-depleted stem cell transplant. Every receptor here comes from a male patient aged 2 to 10 who had a stem cell transplant for chronic granulomatous disease, so the T cells may come from the graft donor.

The sample holds a few counts of this clonotype. The chain employs TRBV6-1 and TRBJ2-1; TRBD2 aligns across 8 bases. J was trimmed by 5 bases and V by 5 bases; bases with no gene match: 14. CDR1 is MNHNS and CDR2 is SASEGT in the germline V gene. The CDR3 sequence is 17 residues long. CDR3 sequence (DNA): TGTGCCAGCAGTAAACCTCTGGGCGGGGGGAAAAACAATGAGCAGTTCTTC. Protein sequence: CASSKPLGGGKNNEQFF.

The sample holds many counts of this clonotype. This chain connects TRBV4-3 to TRBJ2-4; D gene ambiguous. Germline-derived CDR1 and CDR2 are LGHNA and YSLEER. The CDR3 totals 13 residues. The V and J ends lost 2 bases and 3 bases respectively, with 5 bases between them. The CDR3 sequence is CASSQSSKNIQYF. The DNA for the CDR3 is TGCGCCAGCAGCCAAAGCAGCAAAAACATTCAGTACTTC.

In this sample, this clonotype turned up many times. The CDR3 sequence is CASSFRGKEYF. DNA for the CDR3: TGTGCCAGCAGTTTTCGAGGCAAAGAGTACTTC. V gene TRBV28 combines with J gene TRBJ2-5; no reliable D call. Trimming removed 3 bases from V and 12 bases from J, with 11 bases in between. Germline V gives CDR1 MDHEN, CDR2 SYDVKM. The CDR3 sequence is 11 residues long. Full variable domain (outside the CDR3, taken from reference TRBV28 and TRBJ2-5): DVKVTQSSRYLVKRTGEKVFLECVQDMDHENMFWYRQDPGLGLRLIYFSYDVKMKEKGDIPEGYSVSREKKERFSLILESASTNQTSMYLCASSFRGKEYFGPGTRLLVL.

This clonotype was recorded a few times. The CDR3 nucleotides read TGCAGTGCGGAGGGGCGGGGGCAGCCCTACGAGCAGTACTTC. Protein: CSAEGRGQPYEQYF. The chain uses TRBV20-1 and TRBJ2-7, with D possibly being TRBD2 (7 bases). The V end was cut by 6 bases, the J end by 2 bases, with 17 bases between. CDR3 length: 14 residues. CDR1 and CDR2 (germline): DFQATT, SNEGSKA (reference sequence).

This clonotype was seen many times. The rearrangement joins TRBV20-1 to TRBJ1-5; tentative D call: TRBD1 (6 bases). The V end was cut by 3 bases, the J end by 6 bases, with 12 bases between. Germline V lookup: CDR1 DFQATT, CDR2 SNEGSKA (reference sequence). The CDR3 length is 13 residues. The CDR3 reads CSARGGGGQPQHF. DNA of the CDR3: TGCAGTGCTAGGGGAGGGGGGGGTCAGCCCCAGCATTTT.

The sample holds many counts of this clonotype. The chain recombines TRBV23-1 with TRBJ2-7; D unclear. TRBV23-1 is an ORF; its function is uncertain. V was trimmed by 0 bases and J by 2 bases, leaving 17 bases between them. There are 17 residues in the CDR3. CDR3 in DNA: TGCGCCAGCAGTCAATCGGCCGCGTCAGCAACCGCCTACGAGCAGTACTTC. Protein sequence: CASSQSAASATAYEQYF.

This clonotype was seen a few times. This rearrangement joins TRBV30 to TRBJ2-7, with a tentative D call TRBD2 (6 bases). Germline CDR1 and CDR2: GTSNPN and SVGIG (reference sequence). This CDR3 is built from 14 residues. Trimming left V 0 bases short and J 6 bases short, with 15 bases between. For the CDR3, the DNA is TGTGCCTGGAGTGTACTTTTACAGGAGGGCGAGCAGTACTTC. As protein: CAWSVLLQEGEQYF.

The sample holds many counts of this clonotype. The chain recombines TRBV7-2 with TRBJ2-1; D possibly corresponds to TRBD1 (6 bases). This CDR3 comprises 15 residues. The V end was cut by 5 bases, the J end by 2 bases, with 13 bases between. In germline, CDR1 is SGHTA, CDR2 FQGNSA. CDR3: CASSVTGGAYNEQFF. CDR3 in DNA: TGTGCCAGCAGCGTGACTGGGGGCGCCTACAATGAGCAGTTCTTC.

This clonotype was counted a single time. This may be a read error: a much more frequent sequence differs by one nucleotide. The gene calls are TRBV20-1 and TRBJ2-3; D is uncertain. There are 11 residues in the CDR3. The germline gives CDR1 DFQATT, CDR2 SNEGSKA (reference sequence). The CDR3 protein is CSPSHTDTQSF. The CDR3 DNA reads as TGCAGTCCTTCACACACAGATACGCAGTCTTTT.

There are many counts of this clonotype. This chain uses TRBV29-1 with TRBJ2-3, with 8 bases matching TRBD2. Germline V gene lookup returns CDR1 SQVTM and CDR2 ANQGSEA. V gave up 8 bases and J gave up 0 bases; unmatched junction bases: 10. The CDR3 loop spans 15 amino acids. This chain's CDR3 is CSLRLSGTSTDTQYF. The CDR3 nucleotides are TGCAGCCTACGTCTTAGCGGGACCAGCACAGATACGCAGTATTTT.

In its sample, this clonotype was seen many times. The rearrangement uses TRBV25-1 and TRBJ1-5, with TRBD1 as a possible D gene (5 bases). Germline assignment: CDR1 MGHDK and CDR2 SYGVNS. This CDR3 is 15 amino acids long. Trimming removed 2 bases from V and 2 bases from J, with 10 bases in between. CDR3 sequence: CASSEGGRGNQPQHF. CDR3 DNA sequence: TGTGCCAGCAGTGAAGGTGGCAGGGGCAATCAGCCCCAGCATTTT.

In this sample, this clonotype turned up many times. The V gene is TRBV7-2, the J gene TRBJ1-5; D gene ambiguous. This CDR3 is 13 amino acids long. In germline, CDR1 is SGHTA, CDR2 FQGNSA. Trimming pared 0 bases from V and 12 bases from J, leaving 12 bases between. The CDR3, as DNA: TGTGCCAGCAGCTTAGCTTCTAGCGCCCACCAGCATTTT. Its translation is CASSLASSAHQHF.

V gene TRBV29-1 combines with J gene TRBJ2-7; maybe TRBD1 (5 bases). V lost 7 bases, J lost 3 bases, and 13 bases lay in between. The CDR3 consists of 12 residues. Germline V gives CDR1 SQVTM, CDR2 ANQGSEA. DNA of the CDR3: TGCAGCGCGGTGGACACCCACTACGAGCAGTACTTC. Amino acids: CSAVDTHYEQYF.

This clonotype occurred many times. The chain combines TRBV7-9 with TRBJ1-4; no reliable D call. The CDR3 sequence is 17 residues long. The V gene lost 1 base and the J gene lost 0 bases, with 12 bases spanning the gap. Germline V gene sequence: CDR1 SEHNR, CDR2 FQNEAQ (reference sequence). The CDR3 region has the DNA TGTGCCAGCAGCTTAGTTCGGGGTCCTGCAACTAATGAAAAACTGTTTTTT. It yields the protein CASSLVRGPATNEKLFF.